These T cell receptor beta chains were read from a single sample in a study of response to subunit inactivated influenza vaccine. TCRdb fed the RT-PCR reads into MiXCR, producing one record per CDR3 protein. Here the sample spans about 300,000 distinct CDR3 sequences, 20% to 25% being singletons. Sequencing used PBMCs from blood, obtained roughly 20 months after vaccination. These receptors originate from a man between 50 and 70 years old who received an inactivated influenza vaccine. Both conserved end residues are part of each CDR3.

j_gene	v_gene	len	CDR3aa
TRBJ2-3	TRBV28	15	CASSLTQGIPDTQYF
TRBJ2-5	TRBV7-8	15	CASSLDSGGKETQYF
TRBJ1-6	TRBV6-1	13	CASRPDPISPLHF
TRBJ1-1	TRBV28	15	CASMNLGGMNTEAFF
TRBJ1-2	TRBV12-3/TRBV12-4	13	CASSRDIGYCYTF
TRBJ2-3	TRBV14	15	CASSLRQGDRFTQYF
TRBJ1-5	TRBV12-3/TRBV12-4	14	CASSFQTDNQPQHF
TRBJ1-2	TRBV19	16	CASKTQDRPSNYGYTF
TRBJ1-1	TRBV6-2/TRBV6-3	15	CASSWGRQGPTEAFF
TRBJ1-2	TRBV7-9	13	CASSRAQNYGYTF
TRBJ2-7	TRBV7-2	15	CASSRGRDPSYEQYF
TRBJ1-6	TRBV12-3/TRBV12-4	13	CASSPSRISPLHF
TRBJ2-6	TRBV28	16	CASSSGTHRGANVLTF
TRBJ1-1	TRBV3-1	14	CASSQAGARAEAFF
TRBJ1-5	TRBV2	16	CASSGGQGSGNQPQHF
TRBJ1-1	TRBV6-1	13	CASRVQLNTEAFF
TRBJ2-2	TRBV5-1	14	CASSLDQGTGELFF
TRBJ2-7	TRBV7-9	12	CASSPLVPEQYF
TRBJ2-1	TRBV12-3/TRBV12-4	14	CASRERGSYNEQFF
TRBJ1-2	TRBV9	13	CASSVSENYGYTF
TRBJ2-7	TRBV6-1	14	CASRLFGVAYEQYF
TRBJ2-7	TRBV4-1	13	CASSQVSFIEQYF
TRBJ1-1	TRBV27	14	CASSPTGENTEAFF
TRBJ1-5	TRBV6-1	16	CASSPDSFSLNQPQHF
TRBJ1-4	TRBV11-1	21	CASSPRGVSGYDKATNEKLFF
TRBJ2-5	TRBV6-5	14	CASSYPRAGETQYF
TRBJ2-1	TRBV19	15	CASSRVRASGGEQFF
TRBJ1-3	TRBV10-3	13	CAINTGSGNTIYF
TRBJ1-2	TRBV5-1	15	CASSPSQGEGYGYTF
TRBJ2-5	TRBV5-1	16	CASSRTRTSGGETQYF
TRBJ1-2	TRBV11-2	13	CASSSGMPGGYTF
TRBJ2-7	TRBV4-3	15	CASSQERTGLIEQYF
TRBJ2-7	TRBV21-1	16	CASSPQSSLVFYEQYF
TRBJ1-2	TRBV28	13	CASSWGQGYGYTF
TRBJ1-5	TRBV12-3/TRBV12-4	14	CASSHRDFNQPQHF
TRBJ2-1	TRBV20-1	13	CSASSAGRNEQFF
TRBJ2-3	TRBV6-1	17	CASRTDRTSGFTDTQYF
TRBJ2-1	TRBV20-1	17	CSARDQSGRQAYNEQFF
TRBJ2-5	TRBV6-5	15	CASSYLSGLQETQYF
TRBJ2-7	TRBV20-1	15	CSARDSRRVTYEQYF
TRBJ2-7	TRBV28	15	CASSHTGGTHYEQYF
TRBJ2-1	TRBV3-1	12	CASSELEQVQFF
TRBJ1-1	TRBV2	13	CASGGGLNTEAFF
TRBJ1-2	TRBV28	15	CATLKPGQGSYGYTF
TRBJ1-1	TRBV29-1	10	CSVRHLEAFF
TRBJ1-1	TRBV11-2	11	CASTRVTEAFF